This T cell receptor beta chain was sequenced for a study of human T cells and chemical hapten exposure. Study-level points and caveats: Relative to control repertoires, expanded TCRs gave rise to significantly more large CDR3 similarity clusters. DPC sensitization left the count of TCRs above 1 in 1000 unchanged.

The length of the CDR3 is 14 residues. Germline CDR1 is MGHRA and CDR2 is YSYEKL. V was clipped by 2 bases and J by 6 bases, with 12 bases between them. This clonotype was detected many times. Its antigen is still unknown. Time point defined: pre-sensitization, week 0. Treatment denoted: therapeutic diphenylcyclopropenone sensitization with weekly scalp DPC. Patch tests were applied only after blood draws. The study's library attached unique molecular identifiers to single cDNA molecules. TCRdb reanalysed the RACE reads using MiXCR and keeps one entry per CDR3 protein. The data contain 200,000 to 300,000 distinct CDR3 sequences, about 9% of them singletons.

The sample consisted of whole blood, taken in connection with sensitization to the hapten diphenylcyclopropenone (DPC). The TCR was taken from a middle-aged woman with alopecia areata. Some clones in this sample may be carry-over from other donors' samples. The chain links TRBV4-1 to TRBJ2-3, with D tentatively TRBD2 (5 bases). The CDR3 DNA follows: TGCGCCAGCAGCCAACTGCCGGGAACGGATACGCAGTATTTT. Translation gives CASSQLPGTDTQYF.